These 30 T cell receptor beta chains were sequenced from one sample in a study of control samples from healthy donors and cancer patients. Measured with immunoSEQ multiplex PCR; TCRdb has only the in-frame clones, and not every one. Counted here are about 75,000 clones, roughly 82% occurring once; the ten biggest clones make up over 12%. Sequencing was carried out using blood. The receptors were gathered from a man aged 45-60 years in good health.

The gene calls are TRBV10-3 and TRBJ1-1, with D tentatively TRBD1 (6 bases). Germline V gene sequence: CDR1 ENHRY, CDR2 SYGVKD. The CDR3 runs 13 residues. Trimming removed 6 bases at V and 4 bases at J, with 12 bases between. Written as DNA, the CDR3 is TGTGCCATCAGCACAGGGACCGGCACTGAAGCTTTCTTT. It encodes CAISTGTGTEAFF.

This rearrangement joins TRBV30 to TRBJ1-5; D perhaps matches TRBD1 (5 bases). V was pared by 3 bases and J by 3 bases, with 9 bases between. Germline V lookup: CDR1 GTSNPN, CDR2 SVGIG (reference sequence). This CDR3 has 13 residues. CDR3 in amino acids: CAWRGQPNQPQHF. CDR3 in DNA: TGTGCCTGGAGAGGACAACCCAATCAGCCCCAGCATTTT.

The chain is built from TRBV6-6 and TRBJ1-1; D perhaps matches TRBD1 (5 bases). CDR1 MNHNY and CDR2 SVGAGI come from the germline V gene (reference sequence). Between the trimmed V and J ends, which lost 6 bases and 5 bases, there was a span of 19 bases. The CDR3 has 15 amino acids. The CDR3 DNA follows: TGTGCCAGCAGCCCCAAGTGGCAGGGAGGGACTGAAGCTTTCTTT. This sequence encodes CASSPKWQGGTEAFF.

The chain links TRBV2 to TRBJ2-1; 11 bases line up with TRBD2. Germline values: CDR1 SNHLY, CDR2 FYNNEI. This CDR3 is built from 18 residues. The ends lost 7 bases at V and 2 bases at J; junction bases unmatched: 13. CDR3 sequence reads: CASNIHWGTSGTYNEQFF. Here the CDR3 DNA reads TGTGCCAGCAACATCCATTGGGGGACTAGCGGTACCTACAATGAGCAGTTCTTC.

This sequence joins TRBV28 and TRBJ1-2, with 7 bases identical to TRBD1. CDR1 is MDHEN, CDR2 SYDVKM, per germline. This CDR3 contains 13 residues. Trimming removed 6 bases from V and 5 bases from J; junction bases left unmatched: 6. The CDR3 nucleotides are TGTGCCAGCAGATTGACAGGGACGTATGGCTACACCTTC. Encoded protein: CASRLTGTYGYTF.

The table lists this clone with a few counts. J is TRBJ2-1 and V is TRBV18; 10 bases map to TRBD1. V lost 3 bases, J lost 8 bases, and 13 bases stayed unmatched. The CDR3 totals 17 residues. Germline V gene sequence: CDR1 KGHSH, CDR2 LQKENI. The DNA for the CDR3 is TGTGCCAGCTCACCTCCGCTCCGGGGACAGGGGATGGATGAGCAGTTCTTC. Its translation is CASSPPLRGQGMDEQFF.

The chain employs TRBV27 and TRBJ2-5; D tentatively fits TRBD1 or TRBD2 (5 bases each). V was clipped by 2 bases and J by 9 bases, with 7 bases between them. The length of the CDR3 is 11 residues. Germline loops: CDR1 MNHEY, CDR2 SMNVEV (reference sequence). The CDR3 spells CASSLRGAQYF. DNA for the CDR3: TGTGCCAGCAGTTTAAGAGGGGCCCAGTACTTC.

J is TRBJ1-3 and V is TRBV11-3, with a tentative D call TRBD1 (6 bases). Germline loops: CDR1 SGHNT, CDR2 YENEEA. Trimming shortened V by 2 bases and J by 4 bases, and 9 bases separated the two germline ends. There are 14 residues in the CDR3. The CDR3 protein is CASSLTGRGNTIYF. CDR3 sequence (DNA): TGTGCCAGCAGCTTAACAGGGCGGGGAAACACCATATATTTT.

The chain combines TRBV19 with TRBJ1-1; possible D gene TRBD1, 6 bases. Germline V lookup: CDR1 LNHDA, CDR2 SQIVND (reference sequence). V lost 6 bases and J 2 bases, leaving 10 bases between the germline ends. CDR3 length: 13 residues. CDR3 residues: CASRLQGNTEAFF. CDR3 DNA sequence: TGTGCCAGTAGATTACAGGGAAACACTGAAGCTTTCTTT.

The J gene is TRBJ2-7, the V gene TRBV7-9; possibly TRBD2 for D (6 bases). The CDR3 is 14 amino acids. In germline, CDR1 is SEHNR, CDR2 FQNEAQ (reference sequence). The germline V and J ends were trimmed by 6 bases and 5 bases, with 17 bases remaining between them. CDR3 amino acids: CASRKGGVVDEQYF. The CDR3 DNA sequence: TGTGCCAGCAGGAAAGGAGGGGTAGTGGACGAGCAGTACTTC.

The chain links TRBV2 to TRBJ1-4; D unresolved. The CDR3 runs 11 residues. Deletions cut 3 bases from V and 8 bases from J, with 4 bases between. CDR1 and CDR2 from the germline V gene are SNHLY and FYNNEI. The CDR3 region has the DNA TGTGCCAGCAGTGAGCTAGAAAAACTGTTTTTT. Encoded protein: CASSELEKLFF.

CDR3 bases: TGCGCCAGCAGCTTGCGCGACAGGGGGCGTATCGCTGTCGGCGAGCAGTACTTC. Translating it yields CASSLRDRGRIAVGEQYF. V is TRBV5-1 and J is TRBJ2-7, with 10 bases identical to TRBD1. The CDR3 is 18 residues long. Germline values: CDR1 SGHRS, CDR2 YFSETQ. Germline trimming cut 1 base from V and 6 bases from J; bases unmatched to any gene: 16.

This clone was seen more than once but under ten times. This rearrangement joins TRBV11-2 to TRBJ1-1, with D possibly matching TRBD1 (5 bases). This CDR3 region has 16 residues. Germline values: CDR1 SGHAT, CDR2 FQNNGV. V lost 8 bases to trimming and J lost 1 base, with 20 bases between them. CDR3 bases: TGTGCCAGCCGGTGGGGTAAGGGGCGCAAGAACACTGAAGCTTTCTTT. It encodes CASRWGKGRKNTEAFF.

This sequence joins TRBV7-9 and TRBJ2-7; unclear D gene. CDR1 and CDR2 from the germline V gene are SEHNR and FQNEAQ (reference sequence). CDR3 size: 14 residues. Trimming shortened V by 4 bases and J by 3 bases, and 13 bases separated the two germline ends. CDR3 coding DNA: TGTGCCAGCAGCTCGACCGTAGAGAACTACGAGCAGTACTTC. Protein sequence: CASSSTVENYEQYF. Based on the CDR3 plus reference TRBV7-9 and TRBJ2-7, the full variable domain is DTGVSQNPRHKITKRGQNVTFRCDPISEHNRLYWYRQTLGQGPEFLTYFQNEAQLEKSRLLSDRFSAERPKGSFSTLEIQRTEQGDSAMYLCASSSTVENYEQYFGPGTRLTVT.

Concerning this clone itself: An end of the junction does not agree with germline; a read error may underlie this. The sample holds other DNA sequences that translate to the same CDR3. The chain links TRBV6-5 to TRBJ1-5, with D perhaps matching TRBD1 (5 bases). Germline values: CDR1 MNHEY, CDR2 SVGAGI. This CDR3 is built from 15 residues. The CDR3 region is CASSTGGFGNQPQHF. For the CDR3, the DNA is TGTGCCAGCAGTACTGGGGGATTTGGGAATCAGCCCCAACATTTT.

The gene calls are TRBV3-1 (or the pseudogene TRBV3-2) and TRBJ2-7; TRBD2 matches 8 bases. V lost 4 bases, J lost 2 bases, and 4 bases stayed unmatched. The CDR3 length is 14 residues. CDR1 LGHDT and CDR2 YNNKEL come from the germline V gene (reference sequence). CDR3 in amino acids: CASSRLAKTYEQYF. Here the CDR3 DNA reads TGTGCCAGCAGCCGACTAGCGAAAACCTACGAGCAGTACTTC.

V gene TRBV5-4 combines with J gene TRBJ2-6; D may match TRBD1 or TRBD2 (5 bases each). The V gene lost 0 bases and the J gene lost 1 base, with 11 bases spanning the gap. CDR3 length: 17 residues. The V gene's germline CDR1 is SGHNT and CDR2 YYREEE (reference sequence). The chain's CDR3 is CASSLDGGRSGANVLTF. The CDR3 nucleotides are TGTGCCAGCAGCTTGGATGGGGGAAGGTCTGGGGCCAACGTCCTGACTTTC.

This rearrangement joins TRBV12-3 or TRBV12-4 to TRBJ1-6; D is ambiguous. The CDR3 is 12 residues long. V lost 5 bases to trimming and J lost 7 bases, with 6 bases between them. The CDR3 DNA reads as TGTGCCAGCAGTGTGGGGAATTCACCCCTCCACTTT. It codes for CASSVGNSPLHF.

The chain uses TRBV28 and TRBJ1-1, with a possible D match to TRBD1 (5 bases). This CDR3 region has 13 residues. Germline V gives CDR1 MDHEN, CDR2 SYDVKM. Trimming removed 6 bases at V and 7 bases at J, with 15 bases between. The CDR3 is CASRYSTGHEAFF. The CDR3 region has the DNA TGTGCCAGCAGATATTCGACGGGGCATGAAGCTTTCTTT.

The chain carries TRBV27 and TRBJ2-3, with 11 bases that match TRBD2. The germline V gene encodes CDR1 MNHEY and CDR2 SMNVEV (reference sequence). This CDR3 has 16 residues. V lost 6 bases and J lost 5; bases outside the gene matches: 10. For the CDR3, the DNA is TGTGCCAGCAGGGCCGGGACTAGCGGCCCTCAAGATACGCAGTATTTT. Protein sequence: CASRAGTSGPQDTQYF.

This clone has only one observation. The gene calls are TRBV14 and TRBJ2-3; 8 bases fit TRBD2. There are 19 residues in the CDR3. Trimming at V came to 3 bases and at J to 0 bases, leaving 14 bases not matched to a gene. Germline V CDR1 and CDR2: SGHDN, FVKESK. The DNA of the CDR3 is TGTGCCAGCAGCCAGGACCACCTCCTAGCGGGCTCTAGCACAGATACGCAGTATTTT. Amino acids: CASSQDHLLAGSSTDTQYF.

The chain combines TRBV18 with TRBJ2-7; no definite D call. The V end lost 2 bases, the J end lost 5 bases, and 4 bases lay between the germline ends. CDR3 length: 11 amino acids. Germline CDR1 reads KGHSH; CDR2 reads LQKENI. In DNA, the CDR3 is TGTGCCAGCTCACCAGACAACGAGCAGTACTTC. This translates into CASSPDNEQYF.

The chain employs TRBV19 and TRBJ1-1; D is unresolved. The CDR3 spans 12 residues. Germline-derived CDR1 and CDR2 are LNHDA and SQIVND (reference sequence). Trimming took 0 bases from V and 6 from J, leaving 5 bases between them. The CDR3 DNA is TGTGCCAGTAGTATAGATCGGTCTGAAGCTTTCTTT. This gives the protein CASSIDRSEAFF.

The J gene is TRBJ2-7, the V gene TRBV18; TRBD2 agrees at 9 bases. CDR1 is KGHSH, CDR2 LQKENI, per germline. The CDR3 length is 15 residues. With V trimmed by 3 bases and J by 4 bases, 7 bases remained unmatched. The CDR3: CASSPAGGLIYEQYF. Written as DNA, the CDR3 is TGTGCCAGCTCACCGGCGGGAGGGTTAATATACGAGCAGTACTTC.

This chain links TRBV24-1 with TRBJ2-3; D unresolved. The CDR3 is made up of 13 amino acids. Trimming cost V 4 bases and J 9 bases, with 13 bases left between them. Germline V gives CDR1 KGHDR, CDR2 SFDVKD. In DNA, the CDR3 is TGTGCCACCAGTGACCCCGCAGTGAGGACGCAGTATTTT. Translated, it gives CATSDPAVRTQYF.

CDR3 sequence (DNA): TGCGCCAGCAGCTTGGAATCCGGCGGGAGGGCGGGAAATGAGCAGTTCTTC. This translates into CASSLESGGRAGNEQFF. This chain joins TRBV5-1 and TRBJ2-1, with 9 bases that match TRBD2. This CDR3 region has 17 residues. Trimming took 0 bases from V and 7 from J; bases not matched to a gene: 11. Germline loops: CDR1 SGHRS, CDR2 YFSETQ.

The CDR3: CAWSSGQGGYSNQPQHF. The CDR3, as DNA: TGTGCCTGGAGTTCCGGACAGGGTGGGTATAGCAATCAGCCCCAGCATTTT. The V and J genes are TRBV30 and TRBJ1-5, with 8 bases identical to TRBD1. CDR3 length equals 17 residues. In germline, CDR1 is GTSNPN, CDR2 SVGIG (reference sequence). V gave up 2 bases and J gave up 0 bases; unmatched junction bases: 9.

The chain recombines TRBV11-2 with TRBJ1-2; 7 positions agree with TRBD1. V gave up 3 bases and J gave up 0 bases; unmatched junction bases: 7. Germline V gene lookup returns CDR1 SGHAT and CDR2 FQNNGV. CDR3 length: 16 amino acids. CDR3 DNA sequence: TGTGCCAGCAGCTTTAAGACAGGGACAGCTAACTATGGCTACACCTTC. Its translation is CASSFKTGTANYGYTF.

The gene calls are TRBV11-2 and TRBJ2-2; 7 positions agree with TRBD2. J lost 4 bases, V lost 3 bases, and 2 bases had no gene match. Germline V gene data show CDR1 as SGHAT and CDR2 as FQNNGV. The CDR3 has 14 amino acids. The CDR3 protein is CASSLSGTTGELFF. The CDR3, as DNA: TGTGCCAGCAGCTTGAGCGGGACCACCGGGGAGCTGTTTTTT.

The gene calls are TRBV19 and TRBJ2-7; D not certain. The CDR3 has 14 residues. V lost 4 bases, J lost 2 bases, and 12 bases lay in between. Germline V gene lookup returns CDR1 LNHDA and CDR2 SQIVND (reference sequence). CDR3 nucleotide sequence: TGTGCCAGTAGTAATCGTGGTTCGGCCTACGAGCAGTACTTC. Its protein product is CASSNRGSAYEQYF.